One and the same sample provided the 23 T cell receptor beta chains below, sequenced in a study of monozygotic twins with inflammatory bowel disease. One entry per CDR3 protein, without DNA, is what TCRdb gives after re-calling the 5' RACE reads. The table counts tens of thousands of distinct CDR3 sequences; less than 8% lies in the top ten. The sample taken for sequencing was blood. These receptors originate from a human donor with ulcerative colitis or Crohn's disease, or a healthy co-twin of an affected twin (not recorded which).

The CDR3 loop is CASRGPSSGYTYNEQFF. This sequence joins TRBV5-1 and TRBJ2-1; with no DNA, the TCRdb D assignment of TRBD2 cannot be verified. The CDR3 extends over 17 amino acids. CDR1 SGHRS and CDR2 YFSETQ come from the germline V gene.

The chain has TRBV7-9 and TRBJ2-1; TCRdb outputs TRBD1, but without DNA this stays unchecked. The length of the CDR3 is 16 residues. Germline V gene sequence: CDR1 SEHNR, CDR2 FQNEAQ (reference sequence). CDR3: CASSLASGTGENEQFF.

The V call is TRBV20-1, the J call TRBJ1-4; TCRdb selects TRBD1, and the lack of DNA leaves this call unchecked. The CDR3 is made up of 13 amino acids. Germline assignment: CDR1 DFQATT and CDR2 SNEGSKA (reference sequence). This CDR3 is CSANRGRDEKLFF.

V usage is TRBV5-1 and J usage is TRBJ1-2; the D call from TCRdb, TRBD1, cannot be confirmed without DNA. Germline CDR1 SGHRS, CDR2 YFSETQ. The CDR3 totals 13 residues. This chain's CDR3 is CASSLQGTDGYTF.

This chain uses TRBV19 with TRBJ1-1. Germline V lookup: CDR1 LNHDA, CDR2 SQIVND (reference sequence). The CDR3 has 13 amino acids. The CDR3 loop reads CASNTWRNTEAFF.

The CDR3 is CASSRAADTQYF. The chain couples TRBV3-1 to TRBJ2-3. Germline values: CDR1 LGHDT, CDR2 YNNKEL (reference sequence). The CDR3 covers 12 residues.

The chain combines TRBV5-1 with TRBJ2-7; TCRdb designates TRBD1, a call that cannot be tested without DNA. The germline CDR1 and CDR2 sequences are SGHRS and YFSETQ. This CDR3 comprises 16 residues. CDR3 amino acids: CASSLNLGQGSYEQYF.

This rearrangement joins TRBV2 to TRBJ2-5; the D call from TCRdb, TRBD1, cannot be confirmed without DNA. The CDR3 sequence is 12 residues long. The germline gives CDR1 SNHLY, CDR2 FYNNEI. CDR3 amino acids: CASETGKETQYF. The whole variable domain, remainder taken from reference TRBV2 and TRBJ2-5, is EPEVTQTPSHQVTQMGQEVILRCVPISNHLYFYWYRQILGQKVEFLVSFYNNEISEKSEIFDDQFSVERPDGSNFTLKIRSTKLEDSAMYFCASETGKETQYFGPGTRLLVL.

The chain employs TRBV12-5 and TRBJ2-5; there is no DNA to check the TCRdb D call of TRBD1. CDR1 is LGHNT, CDR2 FRNRAP, per germline. The CDR3 spans 14 residues. The CDR3 reads CASGLVPPAETQYF.

The genes are TRBV13 and TRBJ2-3. CDR3 length equals 16 residues. CDR1 and CDR2 (germline): PRHDT, FYEKMQ (reference sequence). The chain's CDR3 is CASSLGLADFTDTQYF. Full variable domain (missing parts from reference TRBV13 and TRBJ2-3): AAGVIQSPRHLIKEKRETATLKCYPIPRHDTVYWYQQGPGQDPQFLISFYEKMQSDKGSIPDRFSAQQFSDYHSELNMSSLELGDSALYFCASSLGLADFTDTQYFGPGTRLTVL.

The chain couples TRBV7-8 to TRBJ1-2; TCRdb returns TRBD1, unconfirmable since there is no DNA. The CDR3 runs 13 residues. Germline CDR1 is SGHVS and CDR2 is FQNEAQ. CDR3 in amino acids: CASSLDGGAGYTF. The variable domain in full, completed from reference TRBV7-8 and TRBJ1-2, reads GAGVSQSPRYKVAKRGQDVALRCDPISGHVSLFWYQQALGQGPEFLTYFQNEAQLDKSGLPSDRFFAERPEGSVSTLKIQRTQQEDSAVYLCASSLDGGAGYTFGSGTRLTVV.

The chain recombines TRBV6-1 with TRBJ1-6; the D call of TRBD1 rests on TCRdb alone, since no DNA is present to check it. The CDR3 extends over 15 amino acids. CDR1 and CDR2 (germline): MNHNS, SASEGT. CDR3 sequence: CASSKPGQVDSPLHF.

The chain employs TRBV5-1 and TRBJ2-1; as DNA is missing, the TRBD1 call by TCRdb cannot be tested. The CDR3 has 14 residues. Germline V gene data show CDR1 as SGHRS and CDR2 as YFSETQ. The CDR3: CASSLSGLMYEQFF.

The J gene is TRBJ1-1, the V gene TRBV7-8. CDR3 length equals 17 residues. The germline V gene encodes CDR1 SGHVS and CDR2 FQNEAQ. The CDR3 here is CASSSDGWARLNTEAFF.

This chain joins TRBV20-1 and TRBJ2-3; the TRBD2 assignment by TCRdb is unverifiable without DNA. Germline lookup yields CDR1 DFQATT and CDR2 SNEGSKA (reference sequence). The CDR3 spans 14 residues. The CDR3 is CSAYSGRTTDTQYF.

The CDR3 is CAIAGTAKETQYF. V and J are TRBV10-3 and TRBJ2-5; TCRdb selects TRBD1, and the lack of DNA leaves this call unchecked. This CDR3 region has 13 residues. CDR1 and CDR2 (germline): ENHRY, SYGVKD.

V usage is TRBV20-1 and J usage is TRBJ2-3; with no DNA, the TCRdb D assignment of TRBD2 cannot be verified. The CDR3 contains 16 residues. The germline V gene encodes CDR1 DFQATT and CDR2 SNEGSKA (reference sequence). The CDR3 is CSADGGASGGGDTQYF.

J is TRBJ2-7 and V is TRBV15; TCRdb reports TRBD1, a call that lacks DNA to check it against. This CDR3 is 14 amino acids long. The germline gives CDR1 LNHNV, CDR2 YYDKDF (reference sequence). The CDR3 region is CATSTSAGSGEQYF.

The rearrangement links TRBV7-3 to TRBJ1-1. CDR1 and CDR2 (germline): SGHTA, FQGTGA. The CDR3 sequence is 13 residues long. The CDR3 sequence: CASSSQAGTEAFF.

The V call is TRBV20-1, the J call TRBJ2-5; there is no DNA to check the TCRdb D call of TRBD2. Germline V gene sequence: CDR1 DFQATT, CDR2 SNEGSKA (reference sequence). The CDR3 has 15 amino acids. CDR3 in amino acids: CSAKTSGGPWETQYF.

The chain employs TRBV20-1 and TRBJ1-4; TCRdb's D gene call, TRBD1, goes unchecked for lack of DNA. The CDR3 has 15 amino acids. Germline V gene lookup returns CDR1 DFQATT and CDR2 SNEGSKA (reference sequence). The CDR3 sequence: CSARGQAAYNEKLFF.

The chain is built from TRBV7-9 and TRBJ1-5. Germline values: CDR1 SEHNR, CDR2 FQNEAQ (reference sequence). The CDR3 consists of 13 residues. Here the CDR3 reads CASSWIRDQPQHF.

The rearrangement links TRBV7-3 to TRBJ2-2. Germline V CDR1 and CDR2: SGHTA, FQGTGA. The CDR3 contains 15 residues. This chain's CDR3 is CASSSTGSRTGELFF.